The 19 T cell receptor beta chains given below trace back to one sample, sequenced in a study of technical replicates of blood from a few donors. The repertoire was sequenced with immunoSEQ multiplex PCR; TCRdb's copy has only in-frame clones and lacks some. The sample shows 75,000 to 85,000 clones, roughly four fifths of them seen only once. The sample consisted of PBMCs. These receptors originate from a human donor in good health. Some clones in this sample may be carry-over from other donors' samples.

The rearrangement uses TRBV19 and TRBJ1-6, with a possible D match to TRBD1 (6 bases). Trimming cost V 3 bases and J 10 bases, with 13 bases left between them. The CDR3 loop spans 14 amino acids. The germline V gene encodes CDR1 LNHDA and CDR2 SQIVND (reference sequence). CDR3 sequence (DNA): TGTGCCAGTAGTATGCTGCAGGGGAGCTCACCCCTCCACTTT. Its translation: CASSMLQGSSPLHF.

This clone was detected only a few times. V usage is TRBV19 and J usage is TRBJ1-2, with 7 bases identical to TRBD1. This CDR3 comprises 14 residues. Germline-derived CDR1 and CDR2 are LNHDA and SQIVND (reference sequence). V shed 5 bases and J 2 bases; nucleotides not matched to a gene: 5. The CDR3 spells CASSSLGGNYGYTF. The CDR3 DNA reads TGTGCCAGTAGTTCACTAGGGGGCAACTATGGCTACACCTTC.

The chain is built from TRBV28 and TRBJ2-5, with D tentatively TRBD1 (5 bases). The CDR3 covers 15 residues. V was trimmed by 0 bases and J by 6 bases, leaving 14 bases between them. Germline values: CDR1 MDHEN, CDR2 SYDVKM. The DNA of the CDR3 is TGTGCCAGCAGTTTATGGGGTCAGGGCAGGAAGACCCAGTACTTC. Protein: CASSLWGQGRKTQYF.

The chain's CDR3 is CASRPGTGYTGELFF. Here the CDR3 DNA reads TGTGCCAGCAGACCCGGGACAGGGTACACCGGGGAGCTGTTTTTT. The chain uses TRBV7-3 and TRBJ2-2, with 9 bases matching TRBD1. This CDR3 contains 15 residues. Germline loops: CDR1 SGHTA, CDR2 FQGTGA. J gave up 3 bases and V 6 bases, and 5 bases lay outside the gene matches.

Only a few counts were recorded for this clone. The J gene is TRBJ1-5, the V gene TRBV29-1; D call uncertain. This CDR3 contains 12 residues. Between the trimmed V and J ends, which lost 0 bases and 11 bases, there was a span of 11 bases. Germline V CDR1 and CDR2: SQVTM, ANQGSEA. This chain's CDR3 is CSVEDNGGSQHF. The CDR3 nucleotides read TGCAGCGTTGAAGATAACGGCGGCTCCCAGCATTTT.

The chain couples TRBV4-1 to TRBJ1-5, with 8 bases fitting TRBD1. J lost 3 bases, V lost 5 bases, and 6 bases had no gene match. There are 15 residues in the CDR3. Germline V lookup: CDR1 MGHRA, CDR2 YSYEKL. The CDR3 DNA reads TGCGCCAGCAGCTCCTCGGACAGGGTCAATCAGCCCCAGCATTTT. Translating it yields CASSSSDRVNQPQHF.

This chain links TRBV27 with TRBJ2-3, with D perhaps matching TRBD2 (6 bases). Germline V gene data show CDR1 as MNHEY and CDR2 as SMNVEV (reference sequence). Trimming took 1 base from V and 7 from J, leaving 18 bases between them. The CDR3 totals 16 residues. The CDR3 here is CASSLLGSTRGNTQYF. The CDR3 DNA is TGTGCCAGCAGTTTATTAGGATCAACCCGCGGGAATACGCAGTATTTT.

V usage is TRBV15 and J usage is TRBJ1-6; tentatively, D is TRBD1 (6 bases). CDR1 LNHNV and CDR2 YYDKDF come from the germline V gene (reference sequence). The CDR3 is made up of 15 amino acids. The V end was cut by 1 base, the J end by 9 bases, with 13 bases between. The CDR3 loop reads CATSRVGTRGSPLHF. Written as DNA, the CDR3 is TGTGCCACCAGCAGAGTGGGGACACGGGGTTCACCCCTCCACTTT. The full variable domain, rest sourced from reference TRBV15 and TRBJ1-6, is DAMVIQNPRYQVTQFGKPVTLSCSQTLNHNVMYWYQQKSSQAPKLLFHYYDKDFNNEADTPDNFQSRRPNTSFCFLDIRSPGLGDTAMYLCATSRVGTRGSPLHFGNGTRLTVT.

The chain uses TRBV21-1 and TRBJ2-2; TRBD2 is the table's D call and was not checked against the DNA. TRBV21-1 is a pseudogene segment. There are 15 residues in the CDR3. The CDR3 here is CASSKERRNTGELFF. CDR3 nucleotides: TGTGCCAGCAGCAAAGAAAGGAGGAACACCGGGGAGCTGTTTTTT.

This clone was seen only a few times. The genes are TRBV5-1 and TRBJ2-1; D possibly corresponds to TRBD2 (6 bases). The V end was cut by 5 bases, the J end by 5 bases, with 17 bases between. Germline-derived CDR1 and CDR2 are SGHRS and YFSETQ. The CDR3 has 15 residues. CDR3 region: CASRIGTSPNNEQFF. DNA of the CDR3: TGCGCCAGCAGGATAGGGACTTCACCCAACAATGAGCAGTTCTTC.

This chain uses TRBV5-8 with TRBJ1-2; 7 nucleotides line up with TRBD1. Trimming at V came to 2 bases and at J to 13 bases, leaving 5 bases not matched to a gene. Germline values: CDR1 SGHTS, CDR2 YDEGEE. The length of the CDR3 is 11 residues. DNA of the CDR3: TGTGCCAGCAGCTTCACCGGGACAGCCACCTTC. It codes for CASSFTGTATF.

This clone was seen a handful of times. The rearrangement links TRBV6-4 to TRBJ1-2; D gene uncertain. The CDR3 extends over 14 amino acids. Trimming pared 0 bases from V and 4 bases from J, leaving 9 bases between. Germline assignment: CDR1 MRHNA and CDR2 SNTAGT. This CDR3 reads CASSDSSSSYGYTF. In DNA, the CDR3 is TGTGCCAGCAGTGACTCAAGTAGCAGCTATGGCTACACCTTC.

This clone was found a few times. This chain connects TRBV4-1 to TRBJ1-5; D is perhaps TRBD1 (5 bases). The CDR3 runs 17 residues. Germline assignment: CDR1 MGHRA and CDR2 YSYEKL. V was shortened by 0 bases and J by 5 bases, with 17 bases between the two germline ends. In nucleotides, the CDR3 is TGCGCCAGCAGCCAAGATGGGCGGCTCAGGGTTGATCAGCCCCAGCATTTT. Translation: CASSQDGRLRVDQPQHF.

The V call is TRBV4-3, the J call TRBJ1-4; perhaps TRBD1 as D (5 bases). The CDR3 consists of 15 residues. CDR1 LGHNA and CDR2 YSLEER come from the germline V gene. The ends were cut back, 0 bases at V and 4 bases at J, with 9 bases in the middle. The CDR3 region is CASSQDAGNNEKLFF. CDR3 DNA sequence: TGCGCCAGCAGCCAAGATGCAGGGAATAATGAAAAACTGTTTTTT.

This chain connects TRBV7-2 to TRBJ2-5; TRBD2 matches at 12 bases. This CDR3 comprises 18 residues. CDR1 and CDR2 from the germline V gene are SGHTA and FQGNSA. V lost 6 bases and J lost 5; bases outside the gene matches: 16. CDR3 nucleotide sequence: TGTGCCAGCAGTTTCAGACTAGCGGGAGAATTCGAGGTGGAGACCCAGTACTTC. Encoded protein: CASSFRLAGEFEVETQYF.

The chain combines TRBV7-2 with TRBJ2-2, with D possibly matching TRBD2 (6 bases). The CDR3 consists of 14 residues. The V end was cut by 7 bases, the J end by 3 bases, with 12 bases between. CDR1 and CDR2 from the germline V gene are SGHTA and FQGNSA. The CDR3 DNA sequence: TGTGCCAGCAACGGAGGACTATACACCGGGGAGCTGTTTTTT. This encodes CASNGGLYTGELFF.

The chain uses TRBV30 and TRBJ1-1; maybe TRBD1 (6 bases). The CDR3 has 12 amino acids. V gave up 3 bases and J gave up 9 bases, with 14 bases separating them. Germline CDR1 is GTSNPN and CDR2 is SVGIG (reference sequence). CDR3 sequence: CAWSQRGGKAFF. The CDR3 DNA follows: TGTGCCTGGAGCCAGAGGGGGGGTAAAGCTTTCTTT. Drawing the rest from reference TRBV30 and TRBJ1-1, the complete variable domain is SQTIHQWPATLVQPVGSPLSLECTVEGTSNPNLYWYRQAAGRGLQLLFYSVGIGQISSEVPQNLSASRPQDRQFILSSKKLLLSDSGFYLCAWSQRGGKAFFGQGTRLTVV.

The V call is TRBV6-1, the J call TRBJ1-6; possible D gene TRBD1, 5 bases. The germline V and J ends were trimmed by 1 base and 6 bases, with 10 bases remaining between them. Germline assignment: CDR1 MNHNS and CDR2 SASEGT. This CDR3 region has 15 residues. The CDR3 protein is CASSEVWTSNSPLHF. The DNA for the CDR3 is TGTGCCAGCAGTGAAGTCTGGACAAGTAATTCACCCCTCCACTTT.

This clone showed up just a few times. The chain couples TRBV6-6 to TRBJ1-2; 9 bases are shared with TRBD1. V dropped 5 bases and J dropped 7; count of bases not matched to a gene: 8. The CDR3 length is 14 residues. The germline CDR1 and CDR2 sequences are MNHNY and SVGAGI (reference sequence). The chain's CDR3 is CASSKQGASGGYTF. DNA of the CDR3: TGTGCCAGCAGTAAACAGGGGGCTTCGGGTGGCTACACCTTC.